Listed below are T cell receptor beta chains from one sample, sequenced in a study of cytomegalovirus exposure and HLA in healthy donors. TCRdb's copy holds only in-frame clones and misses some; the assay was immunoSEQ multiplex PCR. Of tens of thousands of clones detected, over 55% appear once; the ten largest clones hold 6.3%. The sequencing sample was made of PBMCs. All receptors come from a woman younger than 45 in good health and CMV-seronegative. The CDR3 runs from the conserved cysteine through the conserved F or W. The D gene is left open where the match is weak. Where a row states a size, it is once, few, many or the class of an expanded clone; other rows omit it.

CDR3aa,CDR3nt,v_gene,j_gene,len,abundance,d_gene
CASSLGVSADSNQPQHF,TGTGCCAGCAGCTTAGGCGTGTCAGCGGATAGCAATCAGCCCCAGCATTTT,TRBV7-6,TRBJ1-5,17,NA,NA
CASSLGTGIGEKLFF,TGCGCCAGCAGCTTGGGGACAGGGATTGGGGAAAAACTGTTTTTT,TRBV5-1,TRBJ1-4,15,NA,TRBD1
CASSRVDAFSEQYF,TGTGCCAGCAGCCGAGTTGATGCGTTTTCCGAGCAGTACTTC,TRBV6-5,TRBJ2-7,14,NA,NA
CASSTTGVHFQYF,TGCGCCAGCAGCACGACAGGGGTCCATTTCCAGTACTTC,TRBV10-2,TRBJ2-7,13,NA,TRBD1
CASSVLGTSGSYNEQFF,TGTGCCAGCAGCGTTCTTGGGACTAGCGGGTCCTACAATGAGCAGTTCTTC,TRBV7-2,TRBJ2-1,17,few,TRBD2
CAITQGTGFTYEQYF,TGTGCCATCACCCAAGGGACAGGGTTCACCTACGAGCAGTACTTC,TRBV10-3,TRBJ2-7,15,NA,TRBD1
CASSLAGNPTDTQYF,TGCGCCAGCAGCTTGGCGGGGAACCCCACAGATACGCAGTATTTT,TRBV5-1,TRBJ2-3,15,NA,NA
CASSLTGGNQPQHF,TGTGCCAGCAGCTTAACGGGGGGGAATCAGCCCCAGCATTTT,TRBV11-2,TRBJ1-5,14,NA,NA
CASKGLAGHQETQYF,TGTGCCAGCAAAGGACTAGCGGGGCATCAAGAGACCCAGTACTTC,TRBV27,TRBJ2-5,15,NA,TRBD2
CASSESAGSSYEQYF,TGCGCCAGCAGTGAGTCGGCGGGAAGCTCCTACGAGCAGTACTTC,TRBV10-2,TRBJ2-7,15,NA,NA
CASSLDLNYGYTF,TGTGCCAGCAGCTTAGACTTGAACTATGGCTACACCTTC,TRBV7-9,TRBJ1-2,13,once,NA
CASSYSSGGVNTEAFF,TGTGCCAGCAGTTACTCGTCAGGGGGCGTGAACACTGAAGCTTTCTTT,TRBV6-5,TRBJ1-1,16,NA,TRBD1
CASSPGTGGYQPQHF,TGTGCCAGCTCACCAGGGACAGGGGGCTATCAGCCCCAGCATTTT,TRBV18,TRBJ1-5,15,NA,TRBD1
CASSLPGKYTDTQYF,TGTGCCAGCAGCTTGCCAGGGAAGTACACAGATACGCAGTATTTT,TRBV5-4,TRBJ2-3,15,few,NA
CASSQGGTGREKLFF,TGCGCCAGCAGCCAAGGAGGGACAGGGAGAGAAAAACTGTTTTTT,TRBV4-3,TRBJ1-4,15,NA,TRBD1
CASKDRGTFGPLHF,TGTGCCAGCAAGGACAGGGGGACCTTTGGACCCCTCCACTTT,TRBV6-1,TRBJ1-6,14,NA,TRBD1
CASSFWTGSDQPQHF,TGTGCCAGCAGTTTCTGGACAGGGTCCGATCAGCCCCAGCATTTT,TRBV2,TRBJ1-5,15,NA,TRBD1
CASSARRGGGEQFF,TGTGCCAGCAGCGCTCGCAGGGGTGGGGGTGAGCAGTTCTTC,TRBV9,TRBJ2-1,14,once,NA
CASSRVSGAYTGELFF,TGTGCCAGTAGTAGGGTTAGCGGGGCCTACACCGGGGAGCTGTTTTTT,TRBV19,TRBJ2-2,16,few,TRBD2
CASRLAGLTYEQYF,TGCGCCAGCAGACTAGCGGGATTAACCTACGAGCAGTACTTC,TRBV5-1,TRBJ2-7,14,once,TRBD2
CASSPTGARNTEAFF,TGTGCCAGCAGCCCGACAGGGGCGCGGAACACTGAAGCTTTCTTT,TRBV6-1,TRBJ1-1,15,NA,TRBD1
CASSPGQGAGELFF,TGTGCCAGCTCACCCGGACAGGGAGCCGGGGAGCTGTTTTTT,TRBV18,TRBJ2-2,14,NA,TRBD1
CASSKGGTVGYYEQYF,TGTGCCAGCAGCAAAGGGGGGACAGTCGGTTACTACGAGCAGTACTTC,TRBV21-1,TRBJ2-7,16,NA,NA
CASSLEGGGSAYEQYF,TGTGCCAGCAGCTTAGAAGGTGGGGGGTCCGCCTACGAGCAGTACTTC,TRBV7-2,TRBJ2-7,16,NA,NA
CASSFSGVNLDTF,TGTGCCAGCAGCTTCTCAGGGGTTAATTTAGACACCTTC,TRBV5-4,TRBJ1-2,13,few,NA
CASSGGPGDPLYEQYF,TGTGCCAGCTCAGGCGGACCAGGGGACCCACTCTACGAGCAGTACTTC,TRBV18,TRBJ2-7,16,NA,NA
CASSQDLVRAFF,TGCGCCAGCAGCCAAGATTTGGTACGGGCTTTCTTT,TRBV4-1,TRBJ1-1,12,NA,NA
CASSFGLADLGPQYF,TGTGCCAGCAGCTTTGGACTAGCGGACCTCGGTCCGCAGTATTTT,TRBV9,TRBJ2-3,15,NA,TRBD2
CASSKRQGVGEQYF,TGTGCCAGCAGCAAAAGACAGGGGGTCGGGGAGCAGTACTTC,TRBV13,TRBJ2-5,14,few,TRBD1
CASSSLAGGPTGELFF,TGTGCCAGCAGCTCTCTGGCGGGGGGGCCGACCGGGGAGCTGTTTTTT,TRBV11-2,TRBJ2-2,16,NA,TRBD2
CASRTLQGTGEKLFF,TGTGCCAGCAGGACCCTACAGGGCACGGGGGAAAAACTGTTTTTT,TRBV6-1,TRBJ1-4,15,NA,NA
CASSERRSGDNEKLFF,TGTGCCAGCAGTGAACGGAGGTCCGGGGATAATGAAAAACTGTTTTTT,TRBV25-1,TRBJ1-4,16,NA,NA
CASRISGGTEAFF,TGCGCCAGCAGAATATCGGGGGGAACTGAAGCTTTCTTT,TRBV5-1,TRBJ1-1,13,NA,NA
CASSQPGLAGENEQFF,TGCGCCAGCAGCCAACCGGGACTAGCGGGGGAGAATGAGCAGTTCTTC,TRBV4-1,TRBJ2-1,16,NA,TRBD2
CASSRTSGGYNEQFF,TGTGCCAGCAGCCGGACTAGCGGGGGCTACAATGAGCAGTTCTTC,TRBV6-6,TRBJ2-1,15,few,TRBD2
CASRGDVDTQYF,TGTGCCAGCAGAGGGGATGTAGATACGCAGTATTTT,TRBV6-6,TRBJ2-3,12,NA,NA
CASSRRDRAEQYF,TGTGCCAGCAGCCGTAGAGACAGGGCCGAGCAGTACTTC,TRBV7-6,TRBJ2-7,13,NA,TRBD1
CASRSIGQGGDEQFF,TGTGCCAGCAGGTCAATTGGACAGGGGGGTGATGAGCAGTTCTTC,TRBV6-5,TRBJ2-1,15,once,TRBD1
CASSIPGVISGGYTF,TGTGCCAGTAGTATCCCAGGGGTAATTAGTGGAGGCTACACCTTC,TRBV19,TRBJ1-2,15,NA,NA
CASRIGADSNQPQHF,TGCGCCAGCAGGATAGGGGCAGATAGCAATCAGCCCCAGCATTTT,TRBV5-1,TRBJ1-5,15,NA,NA
CAWSTGIYGYTF,TGTGCCTGGAGTACCGGGATCTATGGCTACACCTTC,TRBV30,TRBJ1-2,12,NA,NA
CASSYTGASSYEQYF,TGTGCCAGCAGCTACACAGGGGCAAGCTCCTACGAGCAGTACTTC,TRBV14,TRBJ2-7,15,NA,TRBD1
CASSYSRYEQYF,TGTGCCAGCAGTTACTCCCGCTACGAGCAGTACTTC,TRBV6-6,TRBJ2-7,12,NA,NA
CASSLVGQRYEQYF,TGTGCCAGCAGCTTGGTGGGACAGCGTTACGAGCAGTACTTC,TRBV5-6,TRBJ2-7,14,NA,TRBD1
CASSPNRVDTQYF,TGTGCCAGCTCACCGAACAGGGTAGATACGCAGTATTTT,TRBV18,TRBJ2-3,13,NA,NA
CASSRGTGSIDTEAFF,TGTGCCAGTAGTAGGGGGACAGGATCTATCGACACTGAAGCTTTCTTT,TRBV19,TRBJ1-1,16,NA,TRBD1
CASSETAHTGELFF,TGTGCCAGCAGCGAGACAGCGCACACCGGGGAGCTGTTTTTT,TRBV5-4,TRBJ2-2,14,NA,NA
CATSGDRGLETQYF,TGTGCCACCTCCGGCGACAGGGGGCTAGAGACCCAGTACTTC,TRBV27,TRBJ2-5,14,few,TRBD1
CASSTGPGLTLSGANVLTF,TGCGCCAGCAGCACAGGTCCCGGGCTTACCCTCTCTGGGGCCAACGTCCTGACTTTC,TRBV5-1,TRBJ2-6,19,few,NA
CSVEDRGTTGVGEKLFF,TGCAGCGTGGAGGACAGGGGTACGACCGGGGTTGGTGAAAAACTGTTTTTT,TRBV29-1,TRBJ1-4,17,few,TRBD1